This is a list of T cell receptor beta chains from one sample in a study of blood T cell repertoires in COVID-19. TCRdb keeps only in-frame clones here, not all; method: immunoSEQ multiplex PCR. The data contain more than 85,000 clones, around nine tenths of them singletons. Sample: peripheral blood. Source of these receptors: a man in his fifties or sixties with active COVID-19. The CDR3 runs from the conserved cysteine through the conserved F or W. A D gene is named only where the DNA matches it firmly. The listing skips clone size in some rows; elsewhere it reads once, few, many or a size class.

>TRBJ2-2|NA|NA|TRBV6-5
TGTGCCAGCAGGATTGGACTAGGGGGCACCGGGGAGCTGTTTTTT
CASRIGLGGTGELFF
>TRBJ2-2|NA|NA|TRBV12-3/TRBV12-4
TGTGCCAGCACTCGGGGGACCGGGGAGCTGTTTTTT
CASTRGTGELFF
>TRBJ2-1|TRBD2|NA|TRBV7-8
TGTGCCAGCAGCCCCCAGGGACTAGCGGGAAGGAGCTCCTACAATGAGCAGTTCTTC
CASSPQGLAGRSSYNEQFF
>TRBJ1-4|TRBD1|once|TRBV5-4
TGTGCCAGCGGAACACAGGGGAGTGAAAAACTGTTTTTT
CASGTQGSEKLFF
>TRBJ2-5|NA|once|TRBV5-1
TGCGCCAGCAGCTTGGGTACAGAGTTTACTCAAGAGACCCAGTACTTC
CASSLGTEFTQETQYF
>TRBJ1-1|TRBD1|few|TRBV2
TGTGCCAGCAGGGAGGACAGGAGGAACACTGAAGCTTTCTTT
CASREDRRNTEAFF
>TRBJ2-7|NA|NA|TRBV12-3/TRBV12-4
TGTGCCAGCAGCAGCGGAGCCTACGAGCAGTACTTC
CASSSGAYEQYF
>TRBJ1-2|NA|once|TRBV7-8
TGTGCCAGCAGCCCCAACGGGAATGGCTACACCTTC
CASSPNGNGYTF
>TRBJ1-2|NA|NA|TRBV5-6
TGTGCCAGCAGCTGGGCATCTGGCTACACCTTC
CASSWASGYTF
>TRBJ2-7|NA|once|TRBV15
TGTGCCACCGCGGCAAATACCGGCTACGAGCAGTACTTC
CATAANTGYEQYF
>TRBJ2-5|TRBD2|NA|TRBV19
TGTGCCAGTAGTGCGTACCTAGCGGAGTACCAAGAGACCCAGTACTTC
CASSAYLAEYQETQYF